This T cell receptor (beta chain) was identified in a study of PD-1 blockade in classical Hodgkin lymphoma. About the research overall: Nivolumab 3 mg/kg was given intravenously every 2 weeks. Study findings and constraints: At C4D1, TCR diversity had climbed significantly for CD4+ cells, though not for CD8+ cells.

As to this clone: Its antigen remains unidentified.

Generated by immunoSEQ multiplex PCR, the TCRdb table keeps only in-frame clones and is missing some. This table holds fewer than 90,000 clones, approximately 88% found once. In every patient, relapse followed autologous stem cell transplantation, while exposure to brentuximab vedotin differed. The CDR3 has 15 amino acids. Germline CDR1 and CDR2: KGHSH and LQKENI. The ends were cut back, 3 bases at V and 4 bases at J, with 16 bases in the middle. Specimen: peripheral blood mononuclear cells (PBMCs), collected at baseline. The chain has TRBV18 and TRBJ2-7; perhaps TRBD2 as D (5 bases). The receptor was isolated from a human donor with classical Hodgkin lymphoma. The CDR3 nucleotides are TGTGCCAGCTCACCCCGACGGGATCTGAGGTACGAGCAGTACTTC. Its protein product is CASSPRRDLRYEQYF.